This T cell receptor beta chain is from a study of T cell responses to AZD1222 COVID-19 vaccine. Sequenced by immunoSEQ multiplex PCR; TCRdb stores in-frame clones only, minus some. The sample lists over 100,000 clones; roughly nine tenths were seen once. V was clipped by 5 bases and J by 5 bases, with 13 bases between them. CDR3 length: 14 amino acids. Germline V gene sequence: CDR1 LNHDA, CDR2 SQIVND (reference sequence). The sequencing used peripheral blood, collected on day 0 of AZD1222 vaccination. The chain links TRBV19 to TRBJ2-1; perhaps D is TRBD1 or TRBD2 (5 bases each). The clonotype comes from an adult in good health. The CDR3 DNA sequence: TGTGCCAGTAGTGCCGGGACCATAAACAATGAGCAGTTCTTC. It specifies CASSAGTINNEQFF.